This entry lists 31 T cell receptor beta chains sequenced from one sample in a study of CD8+CD57+ T cells in acquired aplastic anemia. The patients chosen for sequencing had shown expansion of CD8+CD57+ cells (detected by flow cytometry). Genomic DNA, the template, was used for profiling of the TCR beta VDJ and CDR3. Using its own MiXCR run on the reads, TCRdb lists one record per CDR3 protein. Among about 75,000 distinct CDR3 sequences listed, approximately 70% were seen once. Source material: sorted CD4+, CD8+, or CD8+CD57+ T cells (not recorded which) from PBMCs. Receptor source: a human donor with aplastic anemia.

About this clonotype itself: This CDR3 fails to terminate in the conserved phenylalanine or tryptophan, so it likely reflects a read error. The rearrangement joins TRBV19 to TRBJ1-5; D remains unclear. V was shortened by 1 base and J by 3 bases, with 10 bases between the two germline ends. The CDR3 length is 15 residues. Germline CDR1 is LNHDA and CDR2 is SQIVND (reference sequence). The CDR3 loop reads CASSIVSGSNQPQHL. The CDR3 DNA is TGTGCCAGTAGTATAGTGTCGGGGTCCAATCAGCCCCAGCATCTT.

V is TRBV19 and J is TRBJ1-5; no clear D gene. This CDR3 is 14 amino acids long. CDR1 and CDR2 from the germline V gene are LNHDA and SQIVND (reference sequence). V lost 5 bases, J lost 4 bases, and 12 bases lay in between. CDR3 nucleotides: TGTGCCAGTAGTTTAGGTCCCGATAATCAGCCCCAGCATTTT. This sequence encodes CASSLGPDNQPQHF.

In this sample, this clonotype turned up a few times. This sequence joins TRBV15 and TRBJ2-6; D gene uncertain. The V and J ends lost 6 bases and 5 bases respectively, with 20 bases between them. The germline V gene has CDR1 LNHNV and CDR2 YYDKDF (reference sequence). This CDR3 has 17 residues. CDR3 residues: CATSPPAESWRANVLTF. The CDR3 coding sequence is TGTGCCACCAGTCCCCCTGCGGAGTCCTGGCGGGCCAACGTCCTGACTTTC.

Of note for this clonotype: A read error may account for a junction end that differs from germline. V usage is TRBV7-8 and J usage is TRBJ2-1; unclear D gene. The V gene's germline CDR1 is SGHVS and CDR2 FQNEAQ. The CDR3 spans 13 residues. The CDR3 nucleotides read TGTGCCAGCAGCTTACCCCCCTACAATGAGCAGCTCTTC. It codes for CASSLPPYNEQLF.

This chain connects TRBV5-5 to TRBJ2-2; no clear D. This CDR3 comprises 14 residues. V lost 4 bases and J lost 0, with 7 bases in between. Germline CDR1 SGHKS, CDR2 YYEKEE (reference sequence). CDR3 residues: CASSLGPNTGELFF. In DNA, the CDR3 is TGTGCCAGCAGCCTAGGCCCGAACACCGGGGAGCTGTTTTTT.

The chain joins TRBV29-1 to TRBJ2-1, with D perhaps TRBD1 (5 bases). Trimming cost V 4 bases and J 12 bases, with 16 bases left between them. The V gene's germline CDR1 is SQVTM and CDR2 ANQGSEA. The CDR3 length is 12 residues. In DNA form, the CDR3 reads TGCAGCGTTGGGGCAGGGCCAATGGGGCAGTTCTTC. It specifies CSVGAGPMGQFF.

Concerning this clonotype: One junction end disagrees with the germline gene, perhaps due to a read error. This chain links TRBV20-1 with TRBJ2-1; no clear D. Germline V lookup: CDR1 DFQATT, CDR2 SNEGSKA (reference sequence). The length of the CDR3 is 11 residues. CDR3 nucleotides: TGCAGTGCTCCATTGCTTACCCGAAGCGTCTTC. Protein sequence: CSAPLLTRSVF.

The rearrangement links TRBV7-8 to TRBJ1-1; D not resolved. Per germline, CDR1 SGHVS and CDR2 FQNEAQ. The CDR3 runs 11 residues. The V end was cut by 5 bases, the J end by 6 bases, with 7 bases between. CDR3 sequence (DNA): TGTGCCAGCAGCAACCGCGCTGAAGCTTTCTTT. Translation: CASSNRAEAFF.

The rearrangement links TRBV10-3 to TRBJ2-7; the D gene is possibly TRBD2 (5 bases). Germline V gene lookup returns CDR1 ENHRY and CDR2 SYGVKD. The length of the CDR3 is 12 residues. Trimming took off 10 bases at V and 2 bases at J, with 12 bases between the two ends. In nucleotides, the CDR3 is TGTGCCACGCGGGCCCCCGCCTACGAGCAGTACTTC. Protein: CATRAPAYEQYF.

This chain connects TRBV6-5 to TRBJ2-5, with D hard to call. V was clipped by 3 bases and J by 1 base, with 6 bases between them. The germline V gene has CDR1 MNHEY and CDR2 SVGAGI. This CDR3 is 13 amino acids long. This chain's CDR3 is CASSYRSQETQYF. DNA for the CDR3: TGTGCCAGCAGTTATCGCAGCCAAGAGACCCAGTACTTC.

The gene calls are TRBV20-1 and TRBJ1-2, with D possibly being TRBD1 (6 bases). Trimming took 5 bases from V and 4 from J, leaving 11 bases between them. Per the germline V gene, CDR1 is DFQATT and CDR2 is SNEGSKA (reference sequence). CDR3 size: 12 residues. CDR3 coding DNA: TGCAGTGCTTTTCGACAGGTCTATGGCTACACCTTC. Residues: CSAFRQVYGYTF.

The chain joins TRBV20-1 to TRBJ2-7, with TRBD1 matching over 7 bases. Germline V gene sequence: CDR1 DFQATT, CDR2 SNEGSKA (reference sequence). V was clipped by 0 bases and J by 3 bases; unmatched bases: 8. The CDR3 length is 15 residues. The CDR3 coding sequence is TGCAGTGCTAGAGACCAGACAGGGACGGACTACGAGCAGTACTTC. Amino acids: CSARDQTGTDYEQYF.

The gene calls are TRBV7-9 and TRBJ1-2; D gene unclear. From germline, CDR1 is SEHNR and CDR2 FQNEAQ (reference sequence). CDR3 length equals 15 residues. V was cut by 8 bases and J by 4 bases, with 20 bases left in between. In DNA form, the CDR3 reads TGTGCCAGCGGTAGAATAATGGGAGCGTTCTATGGCTACACCTTC. As protein: CASGRIMGAFYGYTF.

This clonotype was detected only a few times. J is TRBJ2-5 and V is TRBV15, with unresolved D. The CDR3 length is 12 residues. Trimming pared 0 bases from V and 5 bases from J, leaving 4 bases between. CDR1 and CDR2 (germline): LNHNV, YYDKDF (reference sequence). The CDR3 coding sequence is TGTGCCACCAGCAGAGACGCGGAGACCCAGTACTTC. Residues: CATSRDAETQYF.

The J gene is TRBJ1-5, the V gene TRBV10-3; D unresolved. CDR3 length equals 16 residues. CDR1 and CDR2 (germline): ENHRY, SYGVKD. The germline V and J ends were trimmed by 2 bases and 0 bases, with 11 bases remaining between them. The CDR3 is CAISEGRIHSNQPQHF. CDR3 DNA: TGTGCCATCAGTGAGGGGCGGATTCATAGCAATCAGCCCCAGCATTTT.

CDR3 bases: TGTGCCAGCAGCTTGGGCGATGAGCTGTTTTTT. Its protein is CASSLGDELFF. The V gene is TRBV7-2, the J gene TRBJ2-2; no firm D call. The CDR3 is 11 amino acids. In germline, CDR1 is SGHTA, CDR2 FQGNSA. V was trimmed by 3 bases and J by 11 bases, leaving 7 bases between them.

The rearrangement uses TRBV10-3 and TRBJ1-1; D unclear. The CDR3 loop spans 13 amino acids. V gave up 4 bases and J gave up 11 bases, with 17 bases separating them. Germline-derived CDR1 and CDR2 are ENHRY and SYGVKD. The CDR3 DNA reads TGTGCCATCAGTGTCGGGCTTTCCGATGGGGCTTTCTTT. Translation gives CAISVGLSDGAFF.

V usage is TRBV6-1 and J usage is TRBJ1-3; D remains unclear. The CDR3 runs to 16 residues. Trimming took off 5 bases at V and 0 bases at J, with 14 bases between the two ends. From germline, CDR1 is MNHNS and CDR2 SASEGT. CDR3 residues: CASSPGRVPSGNTIYF. Here the CDR3 DNA reads TGTGCCAGCAGTCCCGGACGGGTGCCCTCTGGAAACACCATATATTTT.

The rearrangement uses TRBV7-2 and TRBJ2-6; D is unclear. V lost 4 bases and J 0 bases, leaving 4 bases between the germline ends. The CDR3 contains 14 residues. Germline CDR1 is SGHTA and CDR2 is FQGNSA. The CDR3 region has the DNA TGTGCCAGCAGCTCCAACTCTGGGGCCAACGTCCTGACTTTC. Residues: CASSSNSGANVLTF.

The rearrangement uses TRBV5-4 and TRBJ1-2; D not certain. Germline V gene sequence: CDR1 SGHNT, CDR2 YYREEE (reference sequence). The germline V and J ends were trimmed by 4 bases and 8 bases, with 18 bases remaining between them. The CDR3 contains 14 residues. CDR3 sequence: CASSQLGGSWGYTF. The CDR3 bases are TGTGCCAGCAGCCAATTGGGCGGGTCGTGGGGCTACACCTTC.

This chain connects TRBV20-1 to TRBJ2-5; either TRBD1 or TRBD2 may supply D (5 bases each). This CDR3 is built from 13 residues. V was shortened by 0 bases and J by 6 bases, with 11 bases between the two germline ends. Germline V CDR1 and CDR2: DFQATT, SNEGSKA (reference sequence). This CDR3 reads CSARDPGSKTQYF. The CDR3 nucleotides read TGCAGTGCTAGAGATCCAGGGAGTAAGACCCAGTACTTC.

Notes on this clonotype: The junction departs from the called germline gene at one end, perhaps through a read error. The chain joins TRBV11-1 to TRBJ2-3; the match to TRBD1 covers 8 bases. There are 16 residues in the CDR3. The germline V gene encodes CDR1 SGHAT and CDR2 FQDESV (reference sequence). CDR3 region: CTSSHNGQGWTDTQYF. CDR3 nucleotide sequence: TGTACCAGCAGCCACAACGGACAGGGTTGGACAGATACGCAGTATTTT.

The chain recombines TRBV29-1 with TRBJ1-1; 7 bases are shared with TRBD1. CDR3 size: 17 residues. Trimming cost V 4 bases and J 5 bases; bases outside gene matches: 19. Looked up from germline, CDR1 is SQVTM and CDR2 is ANQGSEA. The CDR3 region has the DNA TGCAGCGTTGGCGGGGTAGGGACAGAAGACTTGGGAACTGAAGCTTTCTTT. Translated: CSVGGVGTEDLGTEAFF.

The chain joins TRBV7-2 to TRBJ2-7; possibly TRBD1 for D (6 bases). The CDR3 is 13 amino acids. V lost 5 bases and J 2 bases, leaving 10 bases between the germline ends. Germline V gene data show CDR1 as SGHTA and CDR2 as FQGNSA. The CDR3 nucleotides read TGTGCCAGCAGCAAAGACAGGACCTACGAGCAGTACTTC. Its protein product is CASSKDRTYEQYF.

CDR3 sequence reads: CASSVGSGGRSPLHF. The CDR3 nucleotides read TGTGCCAGCAGCGTAGGTTCAGGGGGACGTTCACCCCTCCACTTT. V is TRBV9 and J is TRBJ1-6; 7 bases are shared with TRBD1. CDR1 and CDR2 (germline): SGDLS, YYNGEE. This CDR3 has 15 amino acids. V lost 0 bases and J lost 9; bases outside the gene matches: 6.

V is TRBV10-3 and J is TRBJ1-6, with 9 bases lining up with TRBD1. CDR1 is ENHRY and CDR2 is SYGVKD in the germline V gene. V lost 11 bases to trimming and J lost 8 bases; unmatched junction nucleotides: 13. This CDR3 contains 15 residues. CDR3: CASRTGARSDSPLHF. In DNA form, the CDR3 reads TGTGCCTCAAGGACAGGGGCTAGGAGTGATTCACCCCTCCACTTT.

The chain links TRBV7-3 to TRBJ2-2; 8 bases line up with TRBD2. The germline CDR1 and CDR2 sequences are SGHTA and FQGTGA. The CDR3 is 17 amino acids. The V gene end was trimmed by 5 bases and the J gene end by 6 bases; junction bases not matched to a gene: 14. CDR3: CASSLVGLGLGAGELFF. As DNA, the CDR3 is TGTGCCAGCAGCCTAGTTGGCCTGGGACTAGGGGCCGGGGAGCTGTTTTTT.

This chain uses TRBV10-2 with TRBJ2-7; 8 nucleotides match TRBD2. The CDR3 length is 13 residues. Losses at the gene ends were 5 bases for V and 6 bases for J; bases not matched to a gene: 6. In germline, CDR1 is WSHSY, CDR2 SAAADI. The CDR3 reads CASSSGLAPEQYF. The CDR3 DNA sequence: TGCGCCAGCAGTAGTGGACTAGCCCCCGAGCAGTACTTC.

This chain connects TRBV7-9 to TRBJ2-7; perhaps TRBD2 as D (6 bases). V gave up 1 base and J gave up 4 bases, with 8 bases separating them. Germline values: CDR1 SEHNR, CDR2 FQNEAQ (reference sequence). The CDR3 runs to 13 residues. The CDR3 DNA follows: TGTGCCAGCAGCTTAGTTGGGGGGTACGAGCAGTACTTC. This encodes CASSLVGGYEQYF.

In DNA form, the CDR3 reads TGTGCCACCAGTGATCCGGGACTAGCGGCAAATGAGCAGTTCTTC. This gives the protein CATSDPGLAANEQFF. The gene calls are TRBV24-1 and TRBJ2-1, with 11 bases aligning to TRBD2. The CDR3 length is 15 residues. From germline, CDR1 is KGHDR and CDR2 SFDVKD. The V segment lost 3 bases and the J segment 7 bases; nucleotides outside the gene matches: 4.

This chain connects TRBV15 to TRBJ2-1; D unclear. Germline CDR1 LNHNV, CDR2 YYDKDF (reference sequence). Trimming removed 0 bases from V and 7 bases from J, with 4 bases in between. The CDR3 runs 12 residues. This CDR3 is CATSRDENEQFF. The CDR3, as DNA: TGTGCCACCAGCAGAGATGAGAATGAGCAGTTCTTC.